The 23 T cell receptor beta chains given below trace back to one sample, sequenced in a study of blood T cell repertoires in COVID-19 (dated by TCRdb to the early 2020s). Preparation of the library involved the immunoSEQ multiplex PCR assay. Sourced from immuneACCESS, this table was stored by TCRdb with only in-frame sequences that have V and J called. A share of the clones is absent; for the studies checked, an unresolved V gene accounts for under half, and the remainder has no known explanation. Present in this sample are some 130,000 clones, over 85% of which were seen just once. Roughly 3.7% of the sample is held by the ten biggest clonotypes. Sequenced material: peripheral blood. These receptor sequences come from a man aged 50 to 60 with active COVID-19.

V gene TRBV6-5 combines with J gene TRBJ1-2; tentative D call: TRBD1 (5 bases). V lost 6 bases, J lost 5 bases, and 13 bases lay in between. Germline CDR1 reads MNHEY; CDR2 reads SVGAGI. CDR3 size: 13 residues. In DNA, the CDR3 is TGTGCCAGCAGGAGTACAGGCGTTTATGGCTACACCTTC. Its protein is CASRSTGVYGYTF.

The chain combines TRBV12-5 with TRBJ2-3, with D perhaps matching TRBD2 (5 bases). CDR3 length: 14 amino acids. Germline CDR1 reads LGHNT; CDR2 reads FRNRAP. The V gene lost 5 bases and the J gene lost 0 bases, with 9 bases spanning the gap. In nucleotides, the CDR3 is TGTGCTAGTGGTCGGACTTCTAGCACAGATACGCAGTATTTT. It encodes CASGRTSSTDTQYF.

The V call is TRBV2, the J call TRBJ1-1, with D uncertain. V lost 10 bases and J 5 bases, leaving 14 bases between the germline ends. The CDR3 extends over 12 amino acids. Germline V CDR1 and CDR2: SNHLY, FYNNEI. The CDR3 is CATKRERTEAFF. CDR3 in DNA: TGTGCCACCAAGAGGGAGAGAACTGAAGCTTTCTTT.

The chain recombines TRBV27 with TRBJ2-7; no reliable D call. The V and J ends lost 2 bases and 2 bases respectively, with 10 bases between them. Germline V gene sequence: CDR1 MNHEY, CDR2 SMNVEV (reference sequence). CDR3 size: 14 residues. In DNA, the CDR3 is TGTGCCAGCAGTTTAAGCTCGCAAACCTACGAGCAGTACGTC. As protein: CASSLSSQTYEQYV.

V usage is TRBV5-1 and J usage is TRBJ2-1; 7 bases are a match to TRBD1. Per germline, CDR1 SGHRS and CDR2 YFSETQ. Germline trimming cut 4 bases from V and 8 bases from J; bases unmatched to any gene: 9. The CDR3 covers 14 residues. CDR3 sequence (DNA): TGCGCCAGCAGCCCTATGACAGGGACCGATGAGCAGTTCTTC. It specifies CASSPMTGTDEQFF. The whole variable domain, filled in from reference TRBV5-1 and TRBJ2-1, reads KAGVTQTPRYLIKTRGQQVTLSCSPISGHRSVSWYQQTPGQGLQFLFEYFSETQRNKGNFPGRFSGRQFSNSRSEMNVSTLELGDSALYLCASSPMTGTDEQFFGPGTRLTVL.

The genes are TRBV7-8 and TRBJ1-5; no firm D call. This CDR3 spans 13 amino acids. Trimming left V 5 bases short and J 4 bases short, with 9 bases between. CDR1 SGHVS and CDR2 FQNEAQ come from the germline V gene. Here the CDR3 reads CASSANRNQPQHF. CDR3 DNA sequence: TGTGCCAGCAGCGCCAACAGAAATCAGCCCCAGCATTTT.

Here the CDR3 DNA reads TGTGCCAGCAGCTTGGTGGGCACGACTAGCCCCACAGATACGCAGTATTTT. Encoded protein: CASSLVGTTSPTDTQYF. The V call is TRBV5-6, the J call TRBJ2-3; TRBD2 matches 7 bases. Germline V gene sequence: CDR1 SGHDT, CDR2 YYEEEE. V lost 0 bases and J lost 2; bases outside the gene matches: 9. This CDR3 is 17 amino acids long.

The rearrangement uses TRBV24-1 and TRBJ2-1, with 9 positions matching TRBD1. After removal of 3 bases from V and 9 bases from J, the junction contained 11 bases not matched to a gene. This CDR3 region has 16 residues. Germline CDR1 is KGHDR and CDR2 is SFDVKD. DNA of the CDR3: TGTGCCACCAGTGATGTGACCGGGACAGGGATAAGTGAGCAGTTCTTC. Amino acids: CATSDVTGTGISEQFF.

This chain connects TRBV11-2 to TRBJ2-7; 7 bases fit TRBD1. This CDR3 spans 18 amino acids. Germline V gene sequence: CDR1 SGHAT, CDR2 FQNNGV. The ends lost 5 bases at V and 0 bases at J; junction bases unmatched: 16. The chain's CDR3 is CASSLDRPTGTSSYEQYF. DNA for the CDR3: TGTGCCAGCAGCCTCGACCGGCCGACAGGGACGAGCTCCTACGAGCAGTACTTC.

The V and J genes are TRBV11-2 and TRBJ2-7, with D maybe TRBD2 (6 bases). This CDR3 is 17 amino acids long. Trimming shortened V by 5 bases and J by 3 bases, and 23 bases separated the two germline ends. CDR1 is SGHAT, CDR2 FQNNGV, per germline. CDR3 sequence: CASSPPGRINDHYEQYV. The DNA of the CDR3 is TGTGCCAGCAGCCCCCCGGGGAGGATCAACGACCACTACGAGCAGTACGTC.

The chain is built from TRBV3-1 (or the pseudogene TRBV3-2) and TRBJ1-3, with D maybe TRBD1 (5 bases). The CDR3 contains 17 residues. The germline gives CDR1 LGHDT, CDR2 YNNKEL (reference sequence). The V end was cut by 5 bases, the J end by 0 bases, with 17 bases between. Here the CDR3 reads CASSSLARGHSGNTIYF. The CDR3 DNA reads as TGTGCCAGCAGCTCCCTTGCGCGGGGCCACTCTGGAAACACCATATATTTT.

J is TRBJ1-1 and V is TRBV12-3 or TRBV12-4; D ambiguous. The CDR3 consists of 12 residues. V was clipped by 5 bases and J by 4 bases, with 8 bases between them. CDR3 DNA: TGTGCCAGCAGTCTCGCAGTCACTGAAGCTTTCTTT. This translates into CASSLAVTEAFF.

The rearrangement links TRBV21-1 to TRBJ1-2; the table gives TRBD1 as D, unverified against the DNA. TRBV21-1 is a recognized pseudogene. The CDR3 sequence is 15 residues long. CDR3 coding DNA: TGTGCCAGCAGCAAAGGGGGACACGCGCTCTATGGCTACACCTTC. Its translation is CASSKGGHALYGYTF.

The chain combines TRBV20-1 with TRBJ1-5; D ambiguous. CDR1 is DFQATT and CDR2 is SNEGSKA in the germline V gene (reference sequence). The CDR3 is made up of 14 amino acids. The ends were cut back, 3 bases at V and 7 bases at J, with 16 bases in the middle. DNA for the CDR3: TGCAGTGCTAGTACAGCATCTTCTCCACAGCCCCAGCATTTT. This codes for CSASTASSPQPQHF.

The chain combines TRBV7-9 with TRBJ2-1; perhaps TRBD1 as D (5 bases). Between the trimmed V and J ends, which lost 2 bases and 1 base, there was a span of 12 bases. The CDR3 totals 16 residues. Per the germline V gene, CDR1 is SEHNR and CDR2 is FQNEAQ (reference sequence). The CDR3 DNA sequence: TGTGCCAGCAGCTTAAGGGGCCAGTCGTCCTACAATGAGCAGTTCTTC. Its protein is CASSLRGQSSYNEQFF.

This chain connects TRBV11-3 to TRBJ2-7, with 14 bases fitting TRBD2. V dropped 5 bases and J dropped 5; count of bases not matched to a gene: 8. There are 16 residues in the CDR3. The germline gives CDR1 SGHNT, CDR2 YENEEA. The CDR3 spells CASSPDGTSGSNEQYV. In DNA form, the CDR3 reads TGTGCCAGCAGCCCGGACGGGACTAGCGGGAGCAACGAGCAGTACGTC.

The CDR3 is CASSPLGAVMRGQGNTGELFF. CDR3 DNA sequence: TGCGCCAGCAGCCCCCTGGGGGCGGTTATGCGGGGACAGGGGAACACCGGGGAGCTGTTTTTT. The gene calls are TRBV5-1 and TRBJ2-2; 9 bases are a match to TRBD1. Germline CDR1 is SGHRS and CDR2 is YFSETQ. The CDR3 is made up of 21 amino acids. V gave up 4 bases and J gave up 1 base; unmatched junction bases: 20.

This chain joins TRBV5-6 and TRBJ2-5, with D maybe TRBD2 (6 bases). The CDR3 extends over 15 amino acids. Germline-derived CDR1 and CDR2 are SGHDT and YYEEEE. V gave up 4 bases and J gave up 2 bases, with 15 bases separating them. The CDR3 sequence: CASSRGPGSQETQYF. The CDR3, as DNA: TGTGCCAGCAGCCGCGGGCCCGGGAGTCAAGAGACCCAGTACTTC.

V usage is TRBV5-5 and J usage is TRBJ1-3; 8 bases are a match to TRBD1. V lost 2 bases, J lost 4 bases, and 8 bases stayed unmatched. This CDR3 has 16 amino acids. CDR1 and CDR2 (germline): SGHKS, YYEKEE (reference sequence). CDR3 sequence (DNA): TGTGCCAGCAGCTTTCAGTACAGGGGGTTCGGAAACACCATATATTTT. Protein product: CASSFQYRGFGNTIYF.

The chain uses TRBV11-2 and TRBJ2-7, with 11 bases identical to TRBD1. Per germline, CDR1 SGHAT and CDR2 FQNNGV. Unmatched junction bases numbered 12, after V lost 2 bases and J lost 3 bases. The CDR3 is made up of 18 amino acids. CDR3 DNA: TGTGCCAGCAGCTTATCCCCCCCCACCGGGACAGGGGGCTACGAGCAGTACTTC. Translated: CASSLSPPTGTGGYEQYF. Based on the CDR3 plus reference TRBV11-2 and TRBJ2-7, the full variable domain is EAGVAQSPRYKIIEKRQSVAFWCNPISGHATLYWYQQILGQGPKLLIQFQNNGVVDDSQLPKDRFSAERLKGVDSTLKIQPAKLEDSAVYLCASSLSPPTGTGGYEQYFGPGTRLTVT.

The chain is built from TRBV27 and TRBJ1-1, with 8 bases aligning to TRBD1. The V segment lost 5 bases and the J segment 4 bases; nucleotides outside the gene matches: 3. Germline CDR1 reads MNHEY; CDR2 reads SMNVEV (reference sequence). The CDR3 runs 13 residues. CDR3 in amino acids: CASSPDRGTEAFF. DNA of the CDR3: TGTGCCAGCAGTCCAGACAGGGGCACTGAAGCTTTCTTT.

CDR3 bases: TGCAGCGCTGCCCGCAGGTTGGGCGCAGATACGCAGTATTTT. Translated: CSAARRLGADTQYF. The chain carries TRBV29-1 and TRBJ2-3; no clear D gene. The CDR3 is 14 amino acids. Trimming cost V 7 bases and J 4 bases, with 18 bases left between them. Germline loops: CDR1 SQVTM, CDR2 ANQGSEA.

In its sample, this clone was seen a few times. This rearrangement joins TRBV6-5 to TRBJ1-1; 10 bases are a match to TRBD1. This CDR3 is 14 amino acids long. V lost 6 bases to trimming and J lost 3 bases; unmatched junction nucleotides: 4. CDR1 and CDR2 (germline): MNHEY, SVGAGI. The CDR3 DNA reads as TGTGCCAGCAGCAAGGACAGGGGGGACACTGAAGCTTTCTTT. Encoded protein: CASSKDRGDTEAFF.